The rows below give T cell receptor beta chains drawn from one sample of a study of blood T cell repertoires in COVID-19. Sequencing was performed with immunoSEQ multiplex PCR; in TCRdb, only in-frame clones are kept and a portion is missing. Of some 150,000 clones in the sample, 75% to 85% were seen once. Sample: peripheral blood. The receptors were sampled from a woman in her forties or fifties in a cohort sampled during active or convalescent COVID-19. CDR3s include the opening cysteine and the closing phenylalanine or tryptophan. The D gene is left open where the match is weak. Clone sizes are given selectively: once, few, many, or a class where the clone is expanded.

v_gene	d_gene	j_gene	abundance	CDR3nt	CDR3aa
TRBV11-2	-	TRBJ1-1	-	TGTGCCAGCAGCTTAGTTAGGGGCACTGAAGCTTTCTTT	CASSLVRGTEAFF
TRBV5-6	-	TRBJ1-6	-	TGTGCCAGCAGCTTGGCCAGTTTTAGCTCCCGGGATTCACCCCTCCACTTT	CASSLASFSSRDSPLHF
TRBV9	-	TRBJ1-1	-	TGTGCCAGCCAGGGAGGAGGCACTGAAGCTTTCTTT	CASQGGGTEAFF
TRBV7-3	-	TRBJ2-2	-	TGTGCCAGCAGCGTAGGGGGCACCGGGGAGCTGTTTTTT	CASSVGGTGELFF
TRBV11-3	TRBD1	TRBJ1-1	few	TGTGCCAGCAGCTTAGGACAGGGGAACACTGAAGCTTTCTTT	CASSLGQGNTEAFF
TRBV11-1	-	TRBJ1-1	-	TGTGCCAGCAGCTCGTACACTGAAGCTTTCTTT	CASSSYTEAFF
TRBV6-1	TRBD2	TRBJ2-3	once	TGTGCCAGCAGTGAAGGGGTTGGGAGGGAGTGGGCAGATACGCAGTATTTT	CASSEGVGREWADTQYF
TRBV27	TRBD1	TRBJ2-3	-	TGTGCCAGCAGTGACAGGGCTGGTACGCAGTATTTT	CASSDRAGTQYF
TRBV5-1	TRBD1	TRBJ1-4	-	TGCGCCAGCAGCGCCAATATGGACAGGGTGGGAGCAACTAATGAAAAACTGTTTTTT	CASSANMDRVGATNEKLFF
TRBV11-2	-	TRBJ2-7	-	TGTGCCAGCAGCCTCAGTGCAAGCGGGCGGGGCTTCAACGAGCAGTACTTC	CASSLSASGRGFNEQYF
TRBV6-1	-	TRBJ1-3	-	TGTGCCAGCAGTGAATGGAGGGACTCTGGAAACACCATATATTTT	CASSEWRDSGNTIYF
TRBV7-9	-	TRBJ2-5	-	TGTGCCAGCAGCTTAGAAGAGGAGACCCAGTACTTC	CASSLEEETQYF
TRBV7-2	TRBD2	TRBJ2-7	-	TGTGCCAGCAGCTTAGCGGTAGCGGGGGGCGAGCAGTACTTC	CASSLAVAGGEQYF
TRBV18	-	TRBJ1-2	-	TGTGCCAGCTCATCACTATTGGACAGCTCTGGCTACACCTTC	CASSSLLDSSGYTF
TRBV7-9	-	TRBJ2-3	once	TGTGCCAGCAGCGCCCCCTTGGTCGGAGATACGCAGTATTTT	CASSAPLVGDTQYF
TRBV7-9	-	TRBJ1-1	-	TGTGCCAGCAGCTTACTACAGGGACACACTGAAGCTTTCTTT	CASSLLQGHTEAFF
TRBV7-9	TRBD1	TRBJ2-1	-	TGTGCCAGCAGGGGGGGACAGGGGCTCTACAATGAGCAGTTCTTC	CASRGGQGLYNEQFF
TRBV5-1	TRBD2	TRBJ2-3	-	TGCGCCAGCAGCTTGGGGTTGGCTAGCGGGGGCACAGATACGCAGTATTTT	CASSLGLASGGTDTQYF
TRBV5-3	TRBD1	TRBJ1-3	-	TGTGCCAGAAGCGGGGACAGGAGCTCTGGAAACACCATATATTTT	CARSGDRSSGNTIYF
TRBV18	-	TRBJ1-6	-	TGTGCCAGCTCACCCGAAGGGGGACTAAATTCACCCCTCCACTTT	CASSPEGGLNSPLHF
TRBV7-7	-	TRBJ1-5	once	TGTGCGCAGGGCAATCAGCCCCAGCATTTT	CAQGNQPQHF
TRBV4-1	TRBD1	TRBJ1-5	many	TGCGCCAGCAGCCGGACAGGGGCCAATCAGCCCCAGCATTTT	CASSRTGANQPQHF
TRBV4-2	-	TRBJ1-6	-	TGTGCCAGCAGCCAAGATTGGAGATCACCCCTCCACTTT	CASSQDWRSPLHF
TRBV7-9	-	TRBJ1-4	once	TGTGCCAGCAGGGGGACTCCTCAGGATCCCGGTGTGGAACTGTTTTTT	CASRGTPQDPGVELFF
TRBV3-1/TRBV3-2	TRBD2	TRBJ2-7	-	TGTGCCAGCAGCCAAGACGGGACTAGCGGGGCTGAGCAGTACTTC	CASSQDGTSGAEQYF
TRBV2	-	TRBJ1-2	-	TGTGCCAGCAGTGAGTGGCAGGGTTCATGGGGCTACACCTTC	CASSEWQGSWGYTF
TRBV2	TRBD1	TRBJ2-4	-	TGTGCCAGCAACCCCGGGACAGAAAACATTCAGTACTTC	CASNPGTENIQYF
TRBV9	TRBD2	TRBJ2-7	-	TGTGCCAGCAGCGTAGCTACGGGAGGGGAGGCCGAGCAGTACTTC	CASSVATGGEAEQYF
TRBV19	TRBD2	TRBJ2-5	once	TGTGCCAGTAGTATGGGCCTAGCGGGCCAAGAGACCCAGTACTTC	CASSMGLAGQETQYF
TRBV7-9	TRBD2	TRBJ2-1	-	TGTGCCAGCAGCTTACAAAGGGGTAGCGGGTTCTCCTACAATGAGCAGTTCTTC	CASSLQRGSGFSYNEQFF
TRBV18	-	TRBJ2-5	-	TGTGCCAGCTCATACCTCGGGTACCAAGAGACCCAGTACTTC	CASSYLGYQETQYF
TRBV6-5	-	TRBJ1-1	-	TGTGCCAGCAACAGACAGGCCATTAACACTGAAGCTTTCTTT	CASNRQAINTEAFF
TRBV30	TRBD1	TRBJ1-6	many	TGTGCCTGGAGTCCAGGGGGCGATTCACCCCTCCACTTT	CAWSPGGDSPLHF
TRBV15	TRBD1	TRBJ1-5	-	TGTGCCACCAGCAGAGATGCGTATGGACAGGGTTATCAGCCCCAGCATTTT	CATSRDAYGQGYQPQHF
TRBV25-1	-	TRBJ1-3	-	TGTGCCAGCAGTGAATCGCAGGGCAGAAACACCATATATTTT	CASSESQGRNTIYF
TRBV5-4	-	TRBJ2-3	-	TGTGCCAGCAGCAACGGGGTGGCGGATACGCAGTATTTT	CASSNGVADTQYF
TRBV19	TRBD1	TRBJ1-4	-	TGTGCCAGTAGTATAGGAGCCAGGGGGCGCGGGTTTGAAAAACTGTTTTTT	CASSIGARGRGFEKLFF
TRBV29-1	TRBD1	TRBJ1-2	few	TGCAGCGTTGACCGGACAGGGGGCTATGGCTACACCTTC	CSVDRTGGYGYTF
TRBV29-1	-	TRBJ2-3	-	TGCAGCGCAGACAGGTCCCTAGATACGCAGTATTTT	CSADRSLDTQYF
TRBV24-1	-	TRBJ2-3	-	TGTGCCACCAGTCGTGCAGATACGCAGTATTTT	CATSRADTQYF
TRBV2	TRBD2	TRBJ2-1	once	TGTGCCATCCCCCCCGCAGCAAAGGGCGGGGGGGCTACTGAGCAGTTCTTC	CAIPPAAKGGGATEQFF
TRBV5-1	-	TRBJ2-5	-	TGCGCCAGCAGCTTGGGATTGCAGATCCAAGAGACCCAGTACTTC	CASSLGLQIQETQYF
TRBV2	-	TRBJ1-3	-	TGTGCCAGCAGTGAGGTAGACTCTGGAAACACCATATATTTT	CASSEVDSGNTIYF
TRBV11-3	TRBD1	TRBJ1-1	-	TGTGCCAGCAGCCTGGGCCAACAGGGGAGGAACACTGAAGCTTTCTTT	CASSLGQQGRNTEAFF
TRBV11-2	-	TRBJ1-2	-	TGTGCCAGCAGCCAAACAAGTAACTATGGCTACACCTTC	CASSQTSNYGYTF
TRBV11-2	TRBD2	TRBJ2-1	-	TGTGCCAGCAGCTTAGATAGGCGGGGGGAGGGTGAGCAGTTCTTC	CASSLDRRGEGEQFF
TRBV30	TRBD2	TRBJ2-3	-	TGTGCCTGGAGCCTAGATATAGCGGGCCTGGGCAGTTCCGATACGCAGTATTTT	CAWSLDIAGLGSSDTQYF
TRBV7-2	TRBD2	TRBJ2-3	-	TGTGCCAGCAGCCCTAGCGGGGGGACAGATACGCAGTATTTT	CASSPSGGTDTQYF
TRBV7-2	-	TRBJ1-5	-	TGTGCCAGCAGCCCCCCGGGATTTAGCAATCAGCCCCAGCATTTT	CASSPPGFSNQPQHF
TRBV18	-	TRBJ1-4	-	TGTGCCAGCTCACCACTGAACAGGGTGGCTAATGAAAAACTGTTTTTT	CASSPLNRVANEKLFF
TRBV11-3	TRBD2	TRBJ2-5	-	TGTGCCAGCAGCTTAGGAGGTAGCGGGGCCGGGGAGACCCAGTACTTC	CASSLGGSGAGETQYF
TRBV4-3	-	TRBJ1-2	-	TGCGCCAGCAGCCAAGATATTGGGGCCACAGGGTATGGCTACACCTTC	CASSQDIGATGYGYTF
TRBV7-9	-	TRBJ1-3	few	TGTGCCAGCAGCCCCCGGGACACCTCCTCTGGAAACACCATATATTTT	CASSPRDTSSGNTIYF
TRBV5-1	-	TRBJ1-1	once	TGCGCCAGCAGCTTGGATCCTTTGAACACTGAAGCTTTCTTT	CASSLDPLNTEAFF
TRBV19	TRBD1	TRBJ2-2	once	TGTGCCAGTAGGGCGAGAGGGGGACAGTGGAACACCGGGGAGCTGTTTTTT	CASRARGGQWNTGELFF
TRBV4-2	TRBD1	TRBJ2-7	-	TGTGCCAGCAGCCAAGAACCACAGGGGGTCTACGAGCAGTACTTC	CASSQEPQGVYEQYF
TRBV4-3	TRBD1	TRBJ1-2	-	TGCGCCAGCAGCCAAGGGACAGGGACTAACTATGGCTACACCTTC	CASSQGTGTNYGYTF
TRBV9	TRBD1	TRBJ1-1	-	TGTGCCAGCAGCGGAAGGACAGGGGCCACTGAAGCTTTCTTT	CASSGRTGATEAFF
TRBV18	-	TRBJ2-2	few	TGTGCCAGCTCAACGGGTACAACAACCGGGGAGCTGTTTTTT	CASSTGTTTGELFF
TRBV21-1	-	TRBJ1-4	-	TGTGCCAGCAGCATCGCGGGGTTTAATGAAAAACTGTTTTTT	CASSIAGFNEKLFF